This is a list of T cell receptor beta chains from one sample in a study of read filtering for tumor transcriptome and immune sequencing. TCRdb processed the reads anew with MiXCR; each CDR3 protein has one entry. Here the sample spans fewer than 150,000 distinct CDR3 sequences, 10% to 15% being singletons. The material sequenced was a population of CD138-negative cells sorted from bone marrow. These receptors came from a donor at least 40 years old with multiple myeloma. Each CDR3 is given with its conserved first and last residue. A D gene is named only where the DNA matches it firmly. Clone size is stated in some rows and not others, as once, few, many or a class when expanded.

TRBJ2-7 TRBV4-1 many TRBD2 TGCGCCAGCAGCCAAGCGGCGGGGGATACCTACGAGCAGTACTTC CASSQAAGDTYEQYF
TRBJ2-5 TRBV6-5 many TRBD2 TGTGCCAGCAGTTTTATTACTAGCGAAGAGACCCAGTACTTC CASSFITSEETQYF
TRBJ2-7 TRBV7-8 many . TGTGCCAGCAGCCCCCTACTGCTCAGCTCCTACGAGCAGTACTTC CASSPLLLSSYEQYF
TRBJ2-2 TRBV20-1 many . TGCAGTGCTAAGAAGGGTGGGGTCAGCACCGGGGAGCTGTTTTTT CSAKKGGVSTGELFF
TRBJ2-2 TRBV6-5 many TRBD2 TGTGCCAGCAGTTTGACTAGCGGGAGGGCCGGGGAGCTGTTTTTT CASSLTSGRAGELFF
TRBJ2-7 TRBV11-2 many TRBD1 TGTGCCAGCAGCTCCTGGACAGGGTTCGAGCAGTACTTC CASSSWTGFEQYF
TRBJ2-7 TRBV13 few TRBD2 TGTGCCAGCAGCTCTAGCGGGAGCAGTTCCGAGCAGTACTTC CASSSSGSSSEQYF
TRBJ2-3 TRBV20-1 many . TGCAGTGCTGGCCTCACAGATACGCAGTATTTT CSAGLTDTQYF
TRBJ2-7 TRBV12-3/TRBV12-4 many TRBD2 TGTGCCAGCAGTCTGCGGACAGGGGCGAACGGACTAGCGGGGGGTGCCTACGAGCAGTACTTC CASSLRTGANGLAGGAYEQYF
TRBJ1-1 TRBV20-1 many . TGCAGTGCTAGGGTGGCGGGCATGAACACTGAAGCTTTCTTT CSARVAGMNTEAFF
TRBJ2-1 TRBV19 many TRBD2 TGTGCCAGCGGGACTAGCGGGGGGCGGACCTACAATGAGCAGTTTTTC CASGTSGGRTYNEQFF
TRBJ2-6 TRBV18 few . TGTGCCAGCTCACCTCCGAAAGGGGGCTCTGGGGCCAACGTCCTGACTTTC CASSPPKGGSGANVLTF
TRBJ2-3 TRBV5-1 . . TGCGCCAGCAGCTTAGCCCCGCTAGCAGGTGGGGCAGATACGCAGTATTTT CASSLAPLAGGADTQYF
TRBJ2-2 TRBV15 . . TGTGCCACCAGCAGAGGCACGGCTGGGAACACCGGAGAGCTGTTTTTT CATSRGTAGNTGELFF
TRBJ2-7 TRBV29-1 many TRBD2 TGCAGCGTTGAGGGACTAGCGGGGGTTTACGAGCAGTACTTC CSVEGLAGVYEQYF
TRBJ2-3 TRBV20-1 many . TGCAGTGCTAGGTTGGCTAACACAGATACGCAGTATTTT CSARLANTDTQYF
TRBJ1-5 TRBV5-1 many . TGCGCCAGCAGTATCGGGGGGGGGCGAAATCAGCCCCAGCATTTT CASSIGGGRNQPQHF
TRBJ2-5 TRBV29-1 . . TGCAGCGGTTCGCGGACAGTCCAAGAGACCCTGTACTTC CSGSRTVQETLYF
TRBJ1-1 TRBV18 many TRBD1 TGTGCCAGCTCACCCGGACAGGAGAAAAATGAAGCTTTCTTT CASSPGQEKNEAFF
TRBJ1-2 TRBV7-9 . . TGTGCCAGCAGCACCACTGGCGGGGGTCATGGCTACACCTTC CASSTTGGGHGYTF
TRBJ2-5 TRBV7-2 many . TGTGCCAGCAGCCGGACAGAACAAGAGACCCAGTACTTC CASSRTEQETQYF
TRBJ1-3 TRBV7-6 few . TGTGCCAGCAGCTTAGGCTTCGGTACCTCTGGAAACACCATATATTTT CASSLGFGTSGNTIYF
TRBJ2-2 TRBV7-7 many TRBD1 TGTGCTAGCAGCTCCGGGACAGGTCGTTCCGGGGAGCTGTTTTTT CASSSGTGRSGELFF
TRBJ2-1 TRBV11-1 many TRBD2 TGTGCCAGCAAAGTTGGGGGGGGAGGGCAGTTCTTC CASKVGGGGQFF
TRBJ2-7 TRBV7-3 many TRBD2 TGTGCCAGCAGCCGAGAGGACAGACTAGCGATTATACGGGACCACGAGCAGTACTTC CASSREDRLAIIRDHEQYF
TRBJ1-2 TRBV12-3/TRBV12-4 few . TGTGCCAGCAGCCGGGGCAGCCCCTTTGGCTACACCTTC CASSRGSPFGYTF
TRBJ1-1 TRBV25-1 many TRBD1 TGTGCCAGCAGTGAACAGGGGGCGAAGGGCACTGAAGCTTTCTTT CASSEQGAKGTEAFF
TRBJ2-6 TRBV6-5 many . TGTGCCAGCAGTTACTCGAGGCGCTCTGGGGCCAACGTCCTGACTTTC CASSYSRRSGANVLTF
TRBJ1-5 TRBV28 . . TGTGCCAGCAGTTTTGCCGGGGTTAGTCAGCCACAGCATTTT CASSFAGVSQPQHF
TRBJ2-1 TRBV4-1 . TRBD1 TGCGCCAGCAGCGGACAGGGTGCGAATGAGCAGTTCTTC CASSGQGANEQFF
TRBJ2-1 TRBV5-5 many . TGTGCCAGCAGCAATACAGGGGCACGCGGGGGGCTATACAATGAGCAGTTCTTC CASSNTGARGGLYNEQFF
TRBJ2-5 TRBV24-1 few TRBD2 TGTGCCACCAGTCCCGCCCTAGCGGGAGTTGGAGAGACCCAGTACTTC CATSPALAGVGETQYF
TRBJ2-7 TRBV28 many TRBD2 TGTGCCAGCAGTTTGGAAGCGGGAGGGGGGTTTGACGAGCAGTACTTC CASSLEAGGGFDEQYF
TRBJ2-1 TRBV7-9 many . TGTGCCAGCAGCTTAGTTGGCTCCGCCTTAGACAATGAGCAGTTCTTC CASSLVGSALDNEQFF
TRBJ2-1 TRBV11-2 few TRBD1 TGTGCCAGCAGCTTAGCGCAGGGGGTTTGGAATGAGCAGCTCTTC CASSLAQGVWNEQLF
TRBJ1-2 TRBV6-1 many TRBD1 TGTGCCAGCAGTGAAGCCGGGACAGGGCCCTATGGCTACACCTTC CASSEAGTGPYGYTF
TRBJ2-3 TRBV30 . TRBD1 TGTGCCCTCCAACAGGGGGCACGGGGCTCAGATACGCAGTATTTT CALQQGARGSDTQYF
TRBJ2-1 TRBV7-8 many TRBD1 TGTGCCAGCAGCCCCCGAGCACCTCAGGGGGCGCTGGACAATGAGCAGTTCTTC CASSPRAPQGALDNEQFF
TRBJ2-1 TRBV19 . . TGTGCCAGTAAGTTTGGCCTGGGGGGCCTTCACAATGAGCGGTTCTTC CASKFGLGGLHNERFF
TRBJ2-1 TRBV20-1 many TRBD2 TGCAGTGCTAGACCCCCTAGCGGGAGCCGAGGTTACAATGAGCAGTTCTTC CSARPPSGSRGYNEQFF
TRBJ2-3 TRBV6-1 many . TGTGCCAGCACAAATTACCGCACAGATACGCAGTATTTT CASTNYRTDTQYF
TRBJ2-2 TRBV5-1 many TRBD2 TGCGCCAGCAGCTTGTTCCCAGCGGGGGACACCGGGGAGCTGTTTTTT CASSLFPAGDTGELFF
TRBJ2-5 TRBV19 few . TGTGCCAGTGGAGAGGGGCGACGGGAGACCCAGTACTTC CASGEGRRETQYF
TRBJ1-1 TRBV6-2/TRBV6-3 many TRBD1 TGTGCCAGCAGTCAAGGGACAGGGATCTTCACTGAAGCTTTCTTT CASSQGTGIFTEAFF
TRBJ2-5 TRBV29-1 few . TGCAGCGTTGCCAGGGGAGGAGAGACCCAGTACTTC CSVARGGETQYF
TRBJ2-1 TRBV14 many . TGTGCCAGCAGCCGGGACCGCCACCCGGTCAATGAGCAGTTCTTC CASSRDRHPVNEQFF
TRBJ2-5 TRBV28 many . TGTGCCAGCAGTTTACCGGTTCAAGAGACCCAGTACTTC CASSLPVQETQYF
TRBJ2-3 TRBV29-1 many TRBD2 TGCAGCGTTGAGGCTAGCGGGAGCACAGATACGCAGTATTTT CSVEASGSTDTQYF
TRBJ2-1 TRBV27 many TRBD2 TGTGCCAGCAGTATAGCGGGACTCTACAATGAGCAGTTCTTC CASSIAGLYNEQFF
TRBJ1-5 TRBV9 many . TGTGCCAGCAGCCCCGGGACAAGTAGCAATCAGCCCCAGCATTTT CASSPGTSSNQPQHF
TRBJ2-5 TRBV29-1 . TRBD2 TGCAGCGTTGCGGTTAGCGGGTATCAAGAGACCCAGTACTTC CSVAVSGYQETQYF
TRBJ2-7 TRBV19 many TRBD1 TGTGCCAGTGGCCGGGACAGGGCCTCCGTGCAGTACTTC CASGRDRASVQYF
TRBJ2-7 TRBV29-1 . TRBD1 TGCAGCGTAGTCACAGGGGGCTACGAGCAGTACTTC CSVVTGGYEQYF
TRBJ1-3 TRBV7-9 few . TGTGCCAGCAGCTTCAGTTTTCCTGGAAACACCATATATTTT CASSFSFPGNTIYF
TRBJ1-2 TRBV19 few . TGTGCCAGTAGTATAGCAGACAACTATGGCTACACCTTC CASSIADNYGYTF
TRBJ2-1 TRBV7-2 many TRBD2 TGTGCCAGCGGTCCGACTAGCGGGTCCTACAATGAGCAGTTCTTC CASGPTSGSYNEQFF
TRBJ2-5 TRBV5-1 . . TGCGCCAGCAGCTTGGTATTGGAAGAGACCCAGTACTTC CASSLVLEETQYF
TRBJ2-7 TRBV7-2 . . TGTGCCAGCAGCCCAAGGGACACCAGCTCCTACGAGCAGTACTTC CASSPRDTSSYEQYF